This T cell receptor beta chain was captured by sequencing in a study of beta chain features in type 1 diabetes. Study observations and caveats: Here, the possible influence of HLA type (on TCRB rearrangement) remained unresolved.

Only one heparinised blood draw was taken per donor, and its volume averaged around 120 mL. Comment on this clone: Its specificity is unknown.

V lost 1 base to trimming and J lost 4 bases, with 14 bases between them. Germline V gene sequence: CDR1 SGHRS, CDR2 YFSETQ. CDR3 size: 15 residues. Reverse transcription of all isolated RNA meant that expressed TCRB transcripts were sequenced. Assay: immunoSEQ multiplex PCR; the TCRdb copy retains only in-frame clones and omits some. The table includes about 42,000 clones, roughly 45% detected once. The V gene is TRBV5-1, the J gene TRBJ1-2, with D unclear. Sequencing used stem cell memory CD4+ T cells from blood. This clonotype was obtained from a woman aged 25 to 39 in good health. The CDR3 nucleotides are TGCGCCAGCAGCTTGAACGGGGAGCTAGGCTATGGCTACACCTTC. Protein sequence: CASSLNGELGYGYTF.